Shown below are 11 T cell receptor beta chains from a single sample sequenced in a study of control samples from healthy donors and cancer patients (dated by TCRdb to the early 2020s). The library relied on the immunoSEQ multiplex PCR assay. TCRdb mirrors the immuneACCESS table, restricted to in-frame sequences. Some clones are absent from its copies; in checked studies, under half trace to an unresolved V gene, and the reason for the others is unknown. The sample records 70,000 to 90,000 clones, 85% to 90% of which are singletons. Together, the top ten hold 1.5% to 2% of the sample. Sequencing was performed on PBMCs. These receptors came from an older woman with head and neck cancer.

The chain recombines TRBV5-6 with TRBJ2-3, with D maybe TRBD1 (5 bases). This CDR3 has 15 residues. The V end lost 2 bases, the J end lost 1 base, and 11 bases lay between the germline ends. The germline V gene encodes CDR1 SGHDT and CDR2 YYEEEE. The CDR3 loop reads CASSLILTGTDTQYF. Written as DNA, the CDR3 is TGTGCCAGCAGCTTAATACTGACAGGCACAGATACGCAGTATTTT.

The rearrangement uses TRBV24-1 and TRBJ2-3; D is uncertain. Germline values: CDR1 KGHDR, CDR2 SFDVKD. V shed 8 bases and J shed 6 bases, with 11 bases lying between them. The CDR3 loop spans 12 amino acids. The CDR3 DNA sequence: TGTGCCACCAACAGCCCAGGTGATACGCAGTATTTT. This sequence encodes CATNSPGDTQYF.

The CDR3 is CASGGKGGTEAFF. The CDR3 bases are TGTGCCAGCGGGGGGAAGGGGGGCACTGAAGCTTTCTTT. V usage is TRBV11-2 and J usage is TRBJ1-1; TRBD1 is a possible D gene (6 bases). CDR1 SGHAT and CDR2 FQNNGV come from the germline V gene. Trimming shortened V by 8 bases and J by 4 bases, and 14 bases separated the two germline ends. The CDR3 is made up of 13 amino acids.

The chain uses TRBV29-1 and TRBJ1-2; tentative D call: TRBD1 (6 bases). Trimming removed 1 base at V and 4 bases at J, with 16 bases between. The germline V gene encodes CDR1 SQVTM and CDR2 ANQGSEA. The CDR3 is made up of 15 amino acids. In DNA form, the CDR3 reads TGCAGCGTTGAAGTGGGGCAGGGGAAAGGCTATGGCTACACCTTC. Encoded protein: CSVEVGQGKGYGYTF.

J is TRBJ2-2 and V is TRBV7-2; a weak D match, TRBD1 (5 bases). Germline loops: CDR1 SGHTA, CDR2 FQGNSA. V was clipped by 2 bases and J by 6 bases, with 7 bases between them. CDR3 length: 13 amino acids. CDR3 protein: CASSLPGSGELFF. Here the CDR3 DNA reads TGTGCCAGCAGCTTACCAGGGTCCGGGGAGCTGTTTTTT.

The V call is TRBV28, the J call TRBJ1-6; 8 bases are a match to TRBD1. Germline CDR1 is MDHEN and CDR2 is SYDVKM. V lost 6 bases and J lost 0; bases outside the gene matches: 4. The CDR3 loop spans 16 amino acids. The CDR3 DNA follows: TGTGCCAGCAGGGGACAGGCCAGCTCCTATAATTCACCCCTCCACTTT. Translation: CASRGQASSYNSPLHF.

About this clone itself: Other nucleotide sequences in the sample specify the same CDR3. The chain has TRBV18 and TRBJ2-7; D is undetermined. CDR3 size: 12 residues. Trimming left V 0 bases short and J 4 bases short, with 4 bases between. CDR1 and CDR2 from the germline V gene are KGHSH and LQKENI. CDR3 sequence: CASSPPGYEQYF. Here the CDR3 DNA reads TGTGCCAGCTCACCACCTGGGTACGAGCAGTACTTC.

The J gene is TRBJ1-6, the V gene TRBV27, with D unclear. Germline values: CDR1 MNHEY, CDR2 SMNVEV (reference sequence). The CDR3 totals 16 residues. V was pared by 0 bases and J by 4 bases, with 10 bases between. The CDR3 nucleotides read TGTGCCAGCAGTTTATCTGGGCGGGAATATAATTCACCCCTCCACTTT. Amino acids: CASSLSGREYNSPLHF.

The chain links TRBV2 to TRBJ2-3; 9 nucleotides agree with TRBD2. The length of the CDR3 is 15 residues. Losses at the gene ends were 2 bases for V and 4 bases for J; bases not matched to a gene: 4. The germline V gene encodes CDR1 SNHLY and CDR2 FYNNEI. CDR3 bases: TGTGCCAGCAGTGAAAGGCGGGAGGGTTCAGATACGCAGTATTTT. Translated, it gives CASSERREGSDTQYF.

This clone appeared once. The chain links TRBV7-6 to TRBJ1-6; no clear D. The germline gives CDR1 SGHVS, CDR2 FNYEAQ. V was trimmed by 5 bases and J by 5 bases, leaving 10 bases between them. The CDR3 runs 14 residues. The CDR3 coding sequence is TGTGCCAGCAGCAGTGCCACCCATAATTCACCCCTCCACTTT. Its protein is CASSSATHNSPLHF.

This sequence joins TRBV9 and TRBJ2-5; possibly TRBD1 for D (6 bases). Germline assignment: CDR1 SGDLS and CDR2 YYNGEE. This CDR3 region has 15 residues. Trimming stripped 0 bases from V and 1 base from J, with 10 bases between. CDR3 DNA sequence: TGTGCCAGCAGCGTAGAGGGGGTACTCCAAGAGACCCAGTACTTC. Translation gives CASSVEGVLQETQYF.